Sequencing of this T cell receptor (beta chain) was carried out in a study of neurological immune-mediated disorders. Regarding the study as a whole: No CDR3 amino acid sequences were shared by expanded clones across subjects, suggesting private repertoires in all groups.

The sorted libraries took approximately 1 million CD4+ or CD8+ T cells. V lost 6 bases, J lost 4 bases, and 10 bases stayed unmatched. The CDR3 has 15 residues. Germline values: CDR1 SGHDN, CDR2 FVKESK. A 10-nucleotide random UMI tagged transcripts in template-switch 5'RACE cDNA synthesis. Every sequencing run generated over 190 million TCR-beta sequences from 15-18 subjects. Using its own MiXCR run on the 5' RACE reads, TCRdb lists one record per CDR3 protein. The top ten clones hold roughly a quarter of a sample with around 13,000 distinct CDR3 sequences, less than 7.5% of them seen once. Concerning this clonotype itself: Its antigen is currently unknown.

Source material: CD8+ T cells from blood. The chain employs TRBV14 and TRBJ2-7, with 9 bases matching TRBD1. The TCR originated in a woman between 40 and 50 years old in good health. As DNA, the CDR3 is TGTGCCAGCAGTCTTGGACAGGGGACTGGATACGAGCAGTACTTC. The encoded protein is CASSLGQGTGYEQYF.